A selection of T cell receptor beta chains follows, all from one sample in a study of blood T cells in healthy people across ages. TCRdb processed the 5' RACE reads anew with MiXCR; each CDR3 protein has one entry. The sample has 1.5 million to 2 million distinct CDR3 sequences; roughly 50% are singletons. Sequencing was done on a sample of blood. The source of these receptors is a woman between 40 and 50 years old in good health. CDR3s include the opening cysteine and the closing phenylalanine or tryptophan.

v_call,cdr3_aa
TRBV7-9,CASSKRGSDTGELFF
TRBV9,CASSVDPGTDTQYF
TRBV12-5,CASGFSGQLPYNEQFF
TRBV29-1,CSGGGQVIEQFF
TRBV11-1,CASRDRGSRTDTQYF
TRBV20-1,CSARVGDSSYNEQFF
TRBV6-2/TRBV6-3,CASGPTREKLFF
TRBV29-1,CSVGCGAIQETQYF
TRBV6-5,CASSSRQGPFSYEQYF
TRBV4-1,CASSQRLAGGNEQFF
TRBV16,CASSETSGANGEQYF
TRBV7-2,CASSLKGAGGPYNEQFF
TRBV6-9,CASSYSGTDRRYSGNTIYF
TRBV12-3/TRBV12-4,CASSTGQKLNTEAFF
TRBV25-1,CASSDKGKQGRGYGYTF
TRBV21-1,CASSDRDRPYEQYF